Listed below are T cell receptor beta chains from one sample, sequenced in a study of T-cell reconstitution after alpha-beta-depleted transplantation in children. TCRdb redid the calling of the PCR reads with MiXCR, one entry per CDR3 protein. Among over 300,000 distinct CDR3 sequences listed, 9% to 12% were seen once. The sequencing here drew on PBMCs from the stem cell graft donor, taken from the stem cell graft. The receptors originated from a human donor who donated a stem cell graft to a child with acute lymphoblastic leukemia. Each CDR3 is given with its conserved first and last residue. Fields, in order: J gene, D gene, V gene, CDR3 protein. A D gene is named only where the DNA matches it firmly.

J gene: TRBJ2-1; D gene: TRBD2; V gene: TRBV20-1; CDR3 protein: CSARVSGREQFF
J gene: TRBJ2-3; D gene: TRBD1; V gene: TRBV6-1; CDR3 protein: CASSIRTGGTDTQYF
J gene: TRBJ2-2; D gene: -; V gene: TRBV20-1; CDR3 protein: CSAHLRGNTGELFF
J gene: TRBJ1-2; D gene: -; V gene: TRBV7-9; CDR3 protein: CASSRPHGYTF
J gene: TRBJ1-3; D gene: -; V gene: TRBV9; CDR3 protein: CASSVQPRAGNTIYF
J gene: TRBJ2-5; D gene: -; V gene: TRBV18; CDR3 protein: CASSPSETQYF
J gene: TRBJ2-5; D gene: -; V gene: TRBV27; CDR3 protein: CASSQRLQETQYF
J gene: TRBJ2-1; D gene: -; V gene: TRBV7-9; CDR3 protein: CASSLVGRRYNEQFF
J gene: TRBJ2-1; D gene: -; V gene: TRBV6-2/TRBV6-3; CDR3 protein: CASSDPSYEQFF
J gene: TRBJ2-6; D gene: -; V gene: TRBV14; CDR3 protein: CASSPLIGANVLTF
J gene: TRBJ2-7; D gene: -; V gene: TRBV7-9; CDR3 protein: CASSYRDTTYEQYF
J gene: TRBJ1-5; D gene: -; V gene: TRBV20-1; CDR3 protein: CSARQVYSNQPQHF
J gene: TRBJ2-6; D gene: -; V gene: TRBV2; CDR3 protein: CASSGASGANGLTF